These 21 T cell receptor beta chains were all obtained from the same sample, sequenced in a study of blood T cell repertoires in COVID-19. The repertoire was sequenced with immunoSEQ multiplex PCR; TCRdb's copy has only in-frame clones and lacks some. This sample yields some 200,000 clones, of which around 80% are seen a single time; approximately 12% belongs to the top ten. The sequencing input was peripheral blood. The receptors originated from a woman aged 40 to 55 with acute or convalescent COVID-19.

This chain links TRBV10-3 with TRBJ2-1, with D maybe TRBD1 (6 bases). Deletions cut 6 bases from V and 3 bases from J, with 6 bases between. The CDR3 is made up of 12 amino acids. Germline-derived CDR1 and CDR2 are ENHRY and SYGVKD. This chain's CDR3 is CAIRDSYNEQFF. CDR3 DNA: TGTGCCATCAGGGACAGCTACAATGAGCAGTTCTTC.

Concerning this clone itself: The junction differs from germline at one of its ends, possibly a read error. This sequence joins TRBV7-2 and TRBJ2-3; 8 bases are a match to TRBD2. Germline CDR1 SGHTA, CDR2 FQGNSA. The CDR3 is made up of 15 amino acids. CDR3 protein: CASRDRRTSTDTQYF. CDR3 in DNA: TGTGCCAGCAGAGACCGAAGGACTAGCACGGATACGCAGTATTTT.

The V call is TRBV13, the J call TRBJ1-3; D is perhaps TRBD1 (5 bases). Germline V gene sequence: CDR1 PRHDT, CDR2 FYEKMQ (reference sequence). Trimming cost V 3 bases and J 0 bases, with 9 bases left between them. The CDR3 has 15 residues. CDR3 sequence reads: CASSLQGDSGNTIYF. CDR3 DNA: TGTGCCAGCAGCTTGCAGGGCGACTCTGGAAACACCATATATTTT.

The rearrangement joins TRBV13 to TRBJ2-2; possible D gene TRBD2, 6 bases. This CDR3 has 15 amino acids. With 5 bases removed from V and 5 bases from J, the gap between germline ends came to 15 bases. Germline-derived CDR1 and CDR2 are PRHDT and FYEKMQ (reference sequence). CDR3 residues: CASSRRRDFTGELFF. The CDR3 DNA follows: TGTGCCAGCAGCCGAAGAAGGGACTTTACCGGGGAGCTGTTTTTT.

This chain uses TRBV9 with TRBJ2-1; D perhaps matches TRBD2 (5 bases). There are 14 residues in the CDR3. Trimming removed 1 base at V and 4 bases at J, with 9 bases between. The germline CDR1 and CDR2 sequences are SGDLS and YYNGEE. CDR3 loop: CASSVSTRYNEQFF. In DNA form, the CDR3 reads TGTGCCAGCAGCGTAAGTACTAGGTACAATGAGCAGTTCTTC.

This chain connects TRBV11-3 to TRBJ2-7, with D unclear. The CDR3 is 13 residues long. Germline values: CDR1 SGHNT, CDR2 YENEEA. V lost 0 bases and J lost 3, with 6 bases in between. Here the CDR3 DNA reads TGTGCCAGCAGCTTAGATGACAACTACGAGCAGTACTTC. Translated: CASSLDDNYEQYF.

The chain employs TRBV18 and TRBJ2-1, with 9 nucleotides matching TRBD1. V lost 1 base and J lost 8; bases outside the gene matches: 12. CDR1 KGHSH and CDR2 LQKENI come from the germline V gene. The CDR3 is made up of 17 amino acids. CDR3 loop: CASSPLRLRDRVDEQFF. The CDR3 nucleotides read TGTGCCAGCTCACCACTTCGTCTGAGGGACAGGGTAGATGAGCAGTTCTTC.

This clone was seen only once. The chain couples TRBV4-3 to TRBJ2-1, with 7 nucleotides matching TRBD2. V lost 3 bases, J lost 10 bases, and 6 bases stayed unmatched. The CDR3 has 13 amino acids. Per the germline V gene, CDR1 is LGHNA and CDR2 is YSLEER. CDR3 amino acids: CASSQTSPQEQFF. In nucleotides, the CDR3 is TGCGCCAGCAGCCAGACTAGCCCCCAGGAGCAGTTCTTC.

The genes are TRBV7-2 and TRBJ2-7; 9 bases line up with TRBD1. The CDR3 sequence is 14 residues long. CDR1 and CDR2 from the germline V gene are SGHTA and FQGNSA. The V gene end was trimmed by 4 bases and the J gene end by 6 bases; junction bases not matched to a gene: 7. The CDR3 DNA reads as TGTGCCAGCAGCTGGCGGACAGGGGAGGTCGAGCAGTACTTC. Its translation: CASSWRTGEVEQYF.

This rearrangement joins TRBV5-1 to TRBJ2-5, with 8 bases identical to TRBD1. This CDR3 has 18 amino acids. CDR1 is SGHRS, CDR2 YFSETQ, per germline. V shed 0 bases, J shed 2 bases, and the junction held 12 bases outside the gene matches. The CDR3 DNA reads as TGCGCCAGCAGCTTGGGCCCCGCAGGGACAGGAACTCAAGAGACCCAGTACTTC. Residues: CASSLGPAGTGTQETQYF.

In this sample, this clone turned up a few times. This chain connects TRBV30 to TRBJ2-1, with D perhaps TRBD2 (5 bases). Germline lookup yields CDR1 GTSNPN and CDR2 SVGIG (reference sequence). Between the trimmed V and J ends, which lost 4 bases and 6 bases, there was a span of 19 bases. CDR3 size: 15 residues. CDR3 coding DNA: TGTGCCTGGACTCGTTCCCCTACTAGAGGCAATGAGCAGTTCTTC. It codes for CAWTRSPTRGNEQFF.

The chain couples TRBV9 to TRBJ1-1, with 9 bases matching TRBD1. Germline V gene sequence: CDR1 SGDLS, CDR2 YYNGEE. V lost 7 bases to trimming and J lost 4 bases; unmatched junction nucleotides: 11. CDR3 length: 15 amino acids. The CDR3 DNA reads as TGTGCCAGCGGCCGGTCGGGACAGGGTTTCACTGAAGCTTTCTTT. Residues: CASGRSGQGFTEAFF. Variable domain in full (rest from reference TRBV9 and TRBJ1-1): DSGVTQTPKHLITATGQRVTLRCSPRSGDLSVYWYQQSLDQGLQFLIQYYNGEERAKGNILERFSAQQFPDLHSELNLSSLELGDSALYFCASGRSGQGFTEAFFGQGTRLTVV.

This clone occurred a few times. The gene calls are TRBV19 and TRBJ2-2; TRBD2 agrees at 12 bases. The CDR3 consists of 16 residues. From germline, CDR1 is LNHDA and CDR2 SQIVND (reference sequence). V lost 3 bases and J lost 5; bases outside the gene matches: 4. CDR3 coding DNA: TGTGCCAGTAGTATGGGGCTAGCGGGAGGGACCGGGGAGCTGTTTTTT. Its translation: CASSMGLAGGTGELFF.

V usage is TRBV4-2 and J usage is TRBJ2-1, with TRBD2 matching over 11 bases. With V trimmed by 8 bases and J by 9 bases, 15 bases remained unmatched. The CDR3 has 16 amino acids. Germline V lookup: CDR1 LGHNA, CDR2 YNFKEQ. The CDR3 loop is CASGGDLAGGTLEQFF. The DNA for the CDR3 is TGTGCCAGCGGCGGGGACTTAGCGGGGGGGACCCTTGAGCAGTTCTTC.

V usage is TRBV28 and J usage is TRBJ2-1; 12 bases are a match to TRBD2. This CDR3 contains 15 residues. V was pared by 7 bases and J by 6 bases, with 7 bases of the junction left unmatched. Per the germline V gene, CDR1 is MDHEN and CDR2 is SYDVKM. In DNA form, the CDR3 reads TGTGCCAGCACCCTAGCGGGACTAGCGGGCAATGAGCAGTTCTTC. Protein product: CASTLAGLAGNEQFF.

J is TRBJ1-6 and V is TRBV5-1, with D possibly matching TRBD1 (5 bases). Germline V gene data show CDR1 as SGHRS and CDR2 as YFSETQ. The V gene lost 4 bases and the J gene lost 6 bases, with 11 bases spanning the gap. The CDR3 totals 14 residues. The CDR3 DNA is TGCGCCAGCAGCAGCCAGGGAGGTAATTCACCCCTCCACTTT. Its protein is CASSSQGGNSPLHF.

The chain combines TRBV18 with TRBJ2-1, with 8 positions matching TRBD1. Per germline, CDR1 KGHSH and CDR2 LQKENI. This CDR3 is 15 amino acids long. The V gene end was trimmed by 4 bases and the J gene end by 4 bases; junction bases not matched to a gene: 6. CDR3 DNA: TGTGCCAGCTCACGTACAGGGGGTTTATACAATGAGCAGTTCTTC. The encoded protein is CASSRTGGLYNEQFF.

The J gene is TRBJ1-4, the V gene TRBV11-2, with TRBD1 matching 7 bases. CDR3 length: 17 residues. The germline gives CDR1 SGHAT, CDR2 FQNNGV. Losses at the gene ends were 5 bases for V and 4 bases for J; bases not matched to a gene: 13. CDR3 bases: TGTGCCAGCAGCCCATGGACAGGACCCGGAAATAATGAAAAACTGTTTTTT. This encodes CASSPWTGPGNNEKLFF. Variable domain in full (rest from reference TRBV11-2 and TRBJ1-4): EAGVAQSPRYKIIEKRQSVAFWCNPISGHATLYWYQQILGQGPKLLIQFQNNGVVDDSQLPKDRFSAERLKGVDSTLKIQPAKLEDSAVYLCASSPWTGPGNNEKLFFGSGTQLSVL.

The chain is built from TRBV19 and TRBJ2-7; D may be TRBD2 (6 bases). This CDR3 spans 17 amino acids. CDR1 is LNHDA and CDR2 is SQIVND in the germline V gene (reference sequence). V was shortened by 4 bases and J by 4 bases, with 23 bases between the two germline ends. CDR3 nucleotides: TGTGCCAGTAGTACCTTCCTACTGACTAGACCCCTATACGAGCAGTACTTC. It encodes CASSTFLLTRPLYEQYF.

V is TRBV27 and J is TRBJ2-1, with 9 bases that match TRBD1. Per germline, CDR1 MNHEY and CDR2 SMNVEV (reference sequence). V was clipped by 5 bases and J by 5 bases; unmatched bases: 7. The CDR3 runs 15 residues. CDR3 DNA sequence: TGTGCCAGCAGTCCTTGGACAGGGGTCGACAATGAGCAGTTCTTC. Its protein is CASSPWTGVDNEQFF.

Here the CDR3 reads CASSQDSSGRAETDTQYF. In DNA form, the CDR3 reads TGCGCCAGCAGCCAAGATTCGAGCGGGAGGGCCGAAACAGATACGCAGTATTTT. V and J are TRBV4-1 and TRBJ2-3, with 10 nucleotides matching TRBD2. Germline V gives CDR1 MGHRA, CDR2 YSYEKL. This CDR3 contains 18 residues. V lost 0 bases and J lost 3; bases outside the gene matches: 9.